The 17 T cell receptor beta chains below were found in one sample sequenced in a study of cytotoxic CD8 clonotypes in ibrutinib-treated CLL. The method was immunoSEQ multiplex PCR; TCRdb's version includes in-frame clones alone and lacks a portion of them. Seen here are roughly 45,000 clones, 50% to 75% observed once, and the top ten hold 20% to 25%. Sample: PBMCs, taken after 24 months of ibrutinib treatment. Source of these receptors: a human donor with chronic lymphocytic leukemia.

The genes are TRBV18 and TRBJ2-5; 8 positions match TRBD1. The germline CDR1 and CDR2 sequences are KGHSH and LQKENI. Losses at the gene ends were 0 bases for V and 5 bases for J; bases not matched to a gene: 5. The CDR3 runs to 15 residues. Written as DNA, the CDR3 is TGTGCCAGCTCACCACCGACAGGGGCGGAGGAGACCCAGTACTTC. It yields the protein CASSPPTGAEETQYF.

The chain joins TRBV5-1 to TRBJ1-1, with D possibly being TRBD1 (5 bases). Looked up from germline, CDR1 is SGHRS and CDR2 is YFSETQ. This CDR3 contains 14 residues. The V end lost 0 bases, the J end lost 8 bases, and 14 bases lay between the germline ends. DNA for the CDR3: TGCGCCAGCAGCTTGGAGCCACGGGGGAGGGAAGCTTTCTTT. This sequence encodes CASSLEPRGREAFF.

The chain carries TRBV30 and TRBJ1-5; D may be TRBD1 (6 bases). Trimming removed 1 base at V and 1 base at J, with 11 bases between. This CDR3 spans 15 amino acids. Per germline, CDR1 GTSNPN and CDR2 SVGIG (reference sequence). The CDR3: CAWSAGTLSNQPQHF. The DNA for the CDR3 is TGTGCCTGGAGTGCCGGGACACTGAGCAATCAGCCCCAGCATTTT.

The chain carries TRBV7-9 and TRBJ2-4, with D tentatively TRBD1 (6 bases). Between the trimmed V and J ends, which lost 2 bases and 7 bases, there was a span of 15 bases. CDR3 length: 15 amino acids. Germline V gives CDR1 SEHNR, CDR2 FQNEAQ (reference sequence). The CDR3 DNA reads TGTGCCAGCAGCTTACTCACTGACAGGCGGAACATTCAGTACTTC. It encodes CASSLLTDRRNIQYF.

DNA of the CDR3: TGTGCCATCGGTGCGACAGGCGCGGGAAACACCATATATTTT. Translated: CAIGATGAGNTIYF. The J gene is TRBJ1-3, the V gene TRBV10-3, with TRBD1 as a possible D gene (6 bases). This CDR3 region has 14 residues. The V end was cut by 8 bases, the J end by 4 bases, with 15 bases between. The V gene's germline CDR1 is ENHRY and CDR2 SYGVKD.

The rearrangement links TRBV5-4 to TRBJ2-5, with TRBD1 matching over 8 bases. The CDR3 runs to 14 residues. Germline values: CDR1 SGHNT, CDR2 YYREEE (reference sequence). V lost 0 bases to trimming and J lost 2 bases; unmatched junction nucleotides: 0. The CDR3 spells CASSLDRGQETQYF. Written as DNA, the CDR3 is TGTGCCAGCAGCTTGGACAGGGGGCAAGAGACCCAGTACTTC.

In its sample, this clone was seen a few times. The rearrangement uses TRBV6-1 and TRBJ1-1; the match to TRBD1 covers 7 bases. The CDR3 loop spans 14 amino acids. Trimming at V came to 5 bases and at J to 2 bases, leaving 5 bases not matched to a gene. In germline, CDR1 is MNHNS, CDR2 SASEGT. DNA for the CDR3: TGTGCCAGCAGTAAGGGACAGACAAACACTGAAGCTTTCTTT. Protein product: CASSKGQTNTEAFF.

The V gene is TRBV7-9, the J gene TRBJ2-5, with TRBD2 as a possible D gene (6 bases). Germline lookup yields CDR1 SEHNR and CDR2 FQNEAQ (reference sequence). The CDR3 contains 11 residues. V lost 11 bases to trimming and J lost 5 bases, with 12 bases between them. The CDR3 DNA sequence: TGTGCCTTGCCTCGGGGGGAGACCCAGTACTTC. Translating it yields CALPRGETQYF.

This chain joins TRBV29-1 and TRBJ2-7; 7 bases line up with TRBD2. The CDR3 consists of 14 residues. Germline V CDR1 and CDR2: SQVTM, ANQGSEA. The ends lost 3 bases at V and 4 bases at J; junction bases unmatched: 9. DNA for the CDR3: TGCAGCGTTGAGGTCACGGGGGGTCTTTACGAGCAGTACTTC. Translation gives CSVEVTGGLYEQYF.

This clone has ten or more counts. V gene TRBV7-6 combines with J gene TRBJ1-5; D gene uncertain. V was cut by 5 bases and J by 5 bases, with 10 bases left in between. Per the germline V gene, CDR1 is SGHVS and CDR2 is FNYEAQ. The CDR3 runs to 13 residues. The CDR3: CASSRWIDQPQHF. The CDR3 coding sequence is TGTGCCAGCAGCCGATGGATCGATCAGCCCCAGCATTTT.

The CDR3 nucleotides read TGTGCCACCAGCCGGCGGCTCGCGAACACCGGGGAGCTGTTTTTT. It codes for CATSRRLANTGELFF. The J gene is TRBJ2-2, the V gene TRBV15; no reliable D call. The CDR3 totals 15 residues. The V end was cut by 5 bases, the J end by 0 bases, with 10 bases between. Germline CDR1 LNHNV, CDR2 YYDKDF (reference sequence).

The chain combines TRBV6-1 with TRBJ1-5, with D uncertain. Trimming left V 6 bases short and J 1 base short, with 4 bases between. Germline V gene data show CDR1 as MNHNS and CDR2 as SASEGT. The CDR3 length is 12 residues. The chain's CDR3 is CASRDSNQPQHF. For the CDR3, the DNA is TGTGCCAGCAGAGACAGCAATCAGCCCCAGCATTTT.

The V and J genes are TRBV7-8 and TRBJ2-7; D possibly corresponds to TRBD1 (5 bases). Germline V lookup: CDR1 SGHVS, CDR2 FQNEAQ. The CDR3 consists of 13 residues. The V end was cut by 3 bases, the J end by 7 bases, with 13 bases between. The CDR3 bases are TGTGCCAGCAGCTTCGTACAGCAGGGAGAGCAGTACTTC. Its translation is CASSFVQQGEQYF.

In this sample, this clone turned up a few times. The chain joins TRBV10-3 to TRBJ2-7; D tentatively fits TRBD1 or TRBD2 (5 bases each). The CDR3 sequence is 14 residues long. Deletions cut 10 bases from V and 2 bases from J, with 18 bases between. CDR1 and CDR2 (germline): ENHRY, SYGVKD. In DNA, the CDR3 is TGTGCCACCGTCCTAGCAGGGTCCCCCTACGAGCAGTACTTC. This gives the protein CATVLAGSPYEQYF.

The chain links TRBV2 to TRBJ1-3; the D is unclear. Per germline, CDR1 SNHLY and CDR2 FYNNEI. The CDR3 extends over 12 amino acids. The ends were cut back, 9 bases at V and 4 bases at J, with 10 bases in the middle. The CDR3 nucleotides are TGTGCCAGGAGGTCCAAGGGAAACACCATATATTTT. Amino acid sequence: CARRSKGNTIYF.

This clone was seen only once. This chain connects TRBV2 to TRBJ1-5; 7 nucleotides align to TRBD1. V lost 6 bases and J lost 3; bases outside the gene matches: 5. Per the germline V gene, CDR1 is SNHLY and CDR2 is FYNNEI. The length of the CDR3 is 14 residues. The CDR3 sequence is CASRTDRVNQPQHF. The CDR3 DNA follows: TGTGCCAGCAGAACCGACAGGGTCAATCAGCCCCAGCATTTT.

This rearrangement joins TRBV6-6 to TRBJ2-1, with no clear D. The CDR3 sequence is 12 residues long. Per the germline V gene, CDR1 is MNHNY and CDR2 is SVGAGI (reference sequence). V shed 2 bases and J shed 6 bases, with 5 bases lying between them. The CDR3 spells CASSYNPNEQFF. The CDR3 DNA sequence: TGTGCCAGCAGTTACAACCCCAATGAGCAGTTCTTC.